The clone carrying this T cell receptor (beta chain) was recorded many times. Antigen unknown. One entry per CDR3 protein results from TCRdb running MiXCR on the PCR reads. Among hundreds of thousands of distinct CDR3 sequences, about 25% were seen once, and the ten largest hold 0.6% to 0.9%. Germline CDR1 reads SEHNR; CDR2 reads FQNEAQ (reference sequence). The CDR3 runs to 13 residues. V lost 1 base to trimming and J lost 4 bases, with 6 bases between them. These data come from a study of molecular identifiers for immune sequencing clone quantification. Naive CD8 T cells were sorted as CD8+CD4-CCR7+CD45RA+. Study observations and caveats: Spiked Jurkat TCR RNA equivalent to one cell was reportedly detectable in about a million naive cells.

The clonotype originates from a human donor in good health. Some libraries in this study had Jurkat cell RNA spiked in. The chain recombines TRBV7-9 with TRBJ2-3; D unclear. The sample taken for sequencing was naive CD8+ T cells from blood, with Jurkat cell RNA spiked in. Subset here: FACS-sorted CD8+CD4-CCR7+CD45RA+ naive T cells. The CDR3 protein is CASSLEASDTQYF. DNA for the CDR3: TGTGCCAGCAGCTTAGAGGCCTCAGATACGCAGTATTTT.